This T cell receptor (beta chain) was captured in a study of T-cell memory formation after mild COVID-19. Looking at the study overall: TCR clusters largely stayed donor specific.

Sample barcodes and UMIs were carried by the TCR alpha and TCR beta cDNA libraries that 5'RACE generated with constant-segment primers. TCRdb processed the 5' RACE reads anew with MiXCR; each CDR3 protein has one entry. The top ten clones hold about 40% of a sample with 55,000 to 70,000 distinct CDR3 sequences, about 30% of them seen once. Study-wide results and limits: Clones that shrank (day 15 to 85) were balanced CD4/CD8, whereas later expanders leaned CD4+. Shrinking CD4+ clones resided mostly in CM and EM, and CD8+ ones in EMRA.

This clonotype was counted between two and nine times. Its antigen is as yet unknown. V dropped 2 bases and J dropped 6 bases, with 8 bases sitting between them. This CDR3 comprises 12 residues. Sequenced material: PBMCs or a T cell subset sorted from them (not recorded which). This sequence originates from a man between 18 and 35 years old who had mild COVID-19 (a few samples of this study predate the infection). Cell type and time point are not known. The V and J genes are TRBV12-3 or TRBV12-4 and TRBJ2-7; unclear D gene. The chain's CDR3 is CASSLIRVEQYF. DNA of the CDR3: TGTGCCAGCAGTTTAATTAGGGTCGAGCAGTACTTC.